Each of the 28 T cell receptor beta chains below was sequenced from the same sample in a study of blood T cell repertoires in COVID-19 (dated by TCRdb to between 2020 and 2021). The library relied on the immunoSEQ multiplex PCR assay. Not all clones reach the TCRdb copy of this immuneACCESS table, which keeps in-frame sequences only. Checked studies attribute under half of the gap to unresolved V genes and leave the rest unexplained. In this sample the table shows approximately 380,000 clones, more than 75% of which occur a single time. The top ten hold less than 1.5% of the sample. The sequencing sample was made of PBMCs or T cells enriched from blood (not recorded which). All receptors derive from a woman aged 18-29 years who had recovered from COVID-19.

The CDR3 DNA follows: TGTGCCTTCGGACGGGGGACCTACGAGCAGTACTTC. It yields the protein CAFGRGTYEQYF. The chain recombines TRBV30 with TRBJ2-7, with D perhaps matching TRBD2 (6 bases). The CDR3 runs 12 residues. The V end lost 7 bases, the J end lost 2 bases, and 12 bases lay between the germline ends. Looked up from germline, CDR1 is GTSNPN and CDR2 is SVGIG (reference sequence).

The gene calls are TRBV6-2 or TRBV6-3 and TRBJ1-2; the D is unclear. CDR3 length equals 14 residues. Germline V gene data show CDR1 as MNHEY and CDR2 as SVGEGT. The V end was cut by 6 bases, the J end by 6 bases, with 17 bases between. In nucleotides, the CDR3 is TGTGCCAGCAGCTCCCTCCCCGGACTGGATGGCTACACCTTC. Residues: CASSSLPGLDGYTF.

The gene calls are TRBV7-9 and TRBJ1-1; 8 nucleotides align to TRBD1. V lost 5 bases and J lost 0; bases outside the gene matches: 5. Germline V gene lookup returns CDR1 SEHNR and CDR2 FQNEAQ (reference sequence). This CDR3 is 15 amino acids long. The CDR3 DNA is TGTGCCAGCAGCCCGAACAGGGGGGTGAACACTGAAGCTTTCTTT. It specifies CASSPNRGVNTEAFF.

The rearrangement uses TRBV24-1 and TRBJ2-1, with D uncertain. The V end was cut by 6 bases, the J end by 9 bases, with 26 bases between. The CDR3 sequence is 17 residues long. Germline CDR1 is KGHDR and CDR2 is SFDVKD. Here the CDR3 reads CATSPKTIAPLIGEQFF. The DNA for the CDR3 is TGTGCCACCAGTCCAAAAACGATAGCCCCCCTGATAGGTGAGCAGTTCTTC.

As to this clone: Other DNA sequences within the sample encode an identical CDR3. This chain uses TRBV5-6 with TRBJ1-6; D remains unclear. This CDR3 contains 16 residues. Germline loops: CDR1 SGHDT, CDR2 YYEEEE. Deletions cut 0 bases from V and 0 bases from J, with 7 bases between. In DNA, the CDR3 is TGTGCCAGCAGCTTGGTTGGCAGCTCCTATAATTCACCCCTCCACTTT. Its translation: CASSLVGSSYNSPLHF.

The CDR3 nucleotides read TGCGCCAGCAGCTTGGGCGGCCGAAAGCCCTACGAGCAGTACTTC. It yields the protein CASSLGGRKPYEQYF. The chain has TRBV5-1 and TRBJ2-7; D gene ambiguous. Germline-derived CDR1 and CDR2 are SGHRS and YFSETQ. V shed 0 bases and J shed 2 bases, with 12 bases lying between them. This CDR3 is built from 15 residues.

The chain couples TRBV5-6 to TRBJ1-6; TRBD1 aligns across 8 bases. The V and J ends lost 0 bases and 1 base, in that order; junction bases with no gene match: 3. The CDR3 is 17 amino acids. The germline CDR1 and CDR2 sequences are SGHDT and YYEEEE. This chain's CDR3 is CASSLGTGWSYNSPLHF. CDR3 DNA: TGTGCCAGCAGCTTGGGGACAGGGTGGTCCTATAATTCACCCCTCCACTTT.

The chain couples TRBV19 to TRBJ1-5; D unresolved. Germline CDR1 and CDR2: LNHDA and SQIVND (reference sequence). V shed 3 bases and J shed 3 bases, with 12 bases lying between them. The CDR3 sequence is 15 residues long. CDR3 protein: CASSIGYGNNQPQHF. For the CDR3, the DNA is TGTGCCAGTAGTATCGGGTACGGCAACAATCAGCCCCAGCATTTT.

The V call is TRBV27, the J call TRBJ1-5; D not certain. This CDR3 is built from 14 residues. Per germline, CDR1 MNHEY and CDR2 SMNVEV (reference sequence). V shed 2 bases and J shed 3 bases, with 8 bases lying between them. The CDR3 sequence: CASSLRRVNQPQHF. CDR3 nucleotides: TGTGCCAGCAGTTTAAGACGGGTCAATCAGCCCCAGCATTTT.

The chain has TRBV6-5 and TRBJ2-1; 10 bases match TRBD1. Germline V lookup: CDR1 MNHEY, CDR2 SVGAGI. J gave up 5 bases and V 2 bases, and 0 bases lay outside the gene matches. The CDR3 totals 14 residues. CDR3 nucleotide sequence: TGTGCCAGCAGTTACGGGACAGGGGACAATGAGCAGTTCTTC. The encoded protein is CASSYGTGDNEQFF.

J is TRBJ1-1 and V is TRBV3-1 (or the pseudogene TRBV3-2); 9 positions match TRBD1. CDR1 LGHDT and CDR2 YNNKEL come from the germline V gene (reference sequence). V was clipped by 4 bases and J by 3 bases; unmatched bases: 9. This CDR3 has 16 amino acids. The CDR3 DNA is TGTGCCAGCAGCCGGATCACAGGGGGCCTGGACACTGAAGCTTTCTTT. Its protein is CASSRITGGLDTEAFF.

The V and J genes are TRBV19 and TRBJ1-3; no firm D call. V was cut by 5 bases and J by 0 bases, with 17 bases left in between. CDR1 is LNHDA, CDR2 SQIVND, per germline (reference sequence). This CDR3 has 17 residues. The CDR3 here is CASSPTDIRNSGNTIYF. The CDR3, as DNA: TGTGCCAGTAGTCCTACCGATATCCGCAACTCTGGAAACACCATATATTTT. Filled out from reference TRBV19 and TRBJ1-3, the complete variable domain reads DGGITQSPKYLFRKEGQNVTLSCEQNLNHDAMYWYRQDPGQGLRLIYYSQIVNDFQKGDIAEGYSVSREKKESFPLTVTSAQKNPTAFYLCASSPTDIRNSGNTIYFGEGSWLTVV.

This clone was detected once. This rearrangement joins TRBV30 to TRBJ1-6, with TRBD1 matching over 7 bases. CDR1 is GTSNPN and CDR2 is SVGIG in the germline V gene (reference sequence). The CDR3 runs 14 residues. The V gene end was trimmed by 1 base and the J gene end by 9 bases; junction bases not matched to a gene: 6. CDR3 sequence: CAWSATGQPSPLHF. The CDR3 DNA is TGTGCCTGGAGTGCTACGGGACAGCCTTCACCCCTCCACTTT.

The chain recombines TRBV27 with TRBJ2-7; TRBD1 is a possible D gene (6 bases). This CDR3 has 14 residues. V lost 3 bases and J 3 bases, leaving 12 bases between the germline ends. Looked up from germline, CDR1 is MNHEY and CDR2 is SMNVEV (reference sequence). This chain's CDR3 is CASSFTGQFYEQYF. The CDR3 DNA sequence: TGTGCCAGCAGTTTCACCGGACAGTTCTACGAGCAGTACTTC.

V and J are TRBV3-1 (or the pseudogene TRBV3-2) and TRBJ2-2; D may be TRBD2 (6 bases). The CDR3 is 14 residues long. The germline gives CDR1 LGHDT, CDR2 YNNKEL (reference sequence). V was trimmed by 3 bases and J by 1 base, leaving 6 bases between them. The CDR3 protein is CASSQGLNTGELFF. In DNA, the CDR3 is TGTGCCAGCAGCCAGGGACTGAACACCGGGGAGCTGTTTTTT.

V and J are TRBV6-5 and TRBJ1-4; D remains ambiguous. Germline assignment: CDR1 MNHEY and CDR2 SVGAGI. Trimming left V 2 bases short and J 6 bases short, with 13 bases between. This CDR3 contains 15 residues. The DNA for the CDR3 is TGTGCCAGCAGTTACCGGGGAACGCGGGATGAAAAACTGTTTTTT. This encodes CASSYRGTRDEKLFF.

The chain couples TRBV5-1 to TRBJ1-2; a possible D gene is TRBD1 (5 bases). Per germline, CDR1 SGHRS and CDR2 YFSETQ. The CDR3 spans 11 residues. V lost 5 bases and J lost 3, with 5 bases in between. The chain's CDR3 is CASRQDYGYTF. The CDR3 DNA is TGCGCCAGCAGACAGGACTATGGCTACACCTTC. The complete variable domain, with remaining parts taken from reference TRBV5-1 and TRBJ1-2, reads KAGVTQTPRYLIKTRGQQVTLSCSPISGHRSVSWYQQTPGQGLQFLFEYFSETQRNKGNFPGRFSGRQFSNSRSEMNVSTLELGDSALYLCASRQDYGYTFGSGTRLTVV.

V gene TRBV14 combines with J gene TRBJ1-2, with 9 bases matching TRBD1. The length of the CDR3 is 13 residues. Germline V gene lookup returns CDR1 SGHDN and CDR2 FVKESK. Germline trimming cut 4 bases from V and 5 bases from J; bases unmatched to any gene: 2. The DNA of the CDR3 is TGTGCCAGCAGCCTCGGGACAGGGTATGGCTACACCTTC. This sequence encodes CASSLGTGYGYTF.

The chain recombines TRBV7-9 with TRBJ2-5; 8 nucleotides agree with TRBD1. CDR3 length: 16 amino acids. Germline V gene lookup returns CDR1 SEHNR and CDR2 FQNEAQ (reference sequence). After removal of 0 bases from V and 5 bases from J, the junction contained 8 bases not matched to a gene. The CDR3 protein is CASSLAGQGAGETQYF. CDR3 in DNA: TGTGCCAGCAGCTTAGCGGGGCAGGGGGCCGGGGAGACCCAGTACTTC.

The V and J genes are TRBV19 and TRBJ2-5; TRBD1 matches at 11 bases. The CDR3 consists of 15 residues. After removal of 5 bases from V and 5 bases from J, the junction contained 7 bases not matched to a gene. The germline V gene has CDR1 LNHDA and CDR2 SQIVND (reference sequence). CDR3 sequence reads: CASSLGQGADETQYF. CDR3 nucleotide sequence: TGTGCCAGTAGTCTCGGACAGGGGGCAGATGAGACCCAGTACTTC.

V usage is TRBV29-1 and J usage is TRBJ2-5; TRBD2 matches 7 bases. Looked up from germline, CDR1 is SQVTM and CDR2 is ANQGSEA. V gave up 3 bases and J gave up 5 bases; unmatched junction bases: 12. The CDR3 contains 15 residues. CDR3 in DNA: TGCAGCGTTGATCGGGCTAGCGGTGGGCGGGAGACCCAGTACTTC. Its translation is CSVDRASGGRETQYF.

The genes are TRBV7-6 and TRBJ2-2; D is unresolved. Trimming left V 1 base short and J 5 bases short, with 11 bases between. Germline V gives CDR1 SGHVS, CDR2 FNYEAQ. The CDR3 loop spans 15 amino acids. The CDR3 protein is CASSLGQAGTGELFF. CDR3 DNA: TGTGCCAGCAGCTTAGGGCAGGCTGGGACCGGGGAGCTGTTTTTT.

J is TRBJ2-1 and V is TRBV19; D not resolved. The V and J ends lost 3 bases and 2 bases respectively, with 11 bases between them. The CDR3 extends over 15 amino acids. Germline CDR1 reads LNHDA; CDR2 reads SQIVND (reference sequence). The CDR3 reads CASSIQALPYNEQFF. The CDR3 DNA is TGTGCCAGTAGTATTCAAGCGCTTCCCTACAATGAGCAGTTCTTC.

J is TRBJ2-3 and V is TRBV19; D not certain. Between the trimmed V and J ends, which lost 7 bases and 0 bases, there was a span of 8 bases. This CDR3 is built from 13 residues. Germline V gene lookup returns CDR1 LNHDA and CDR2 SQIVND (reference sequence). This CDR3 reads CASTPESTDTQYF. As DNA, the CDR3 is TGTGCCAGTACCCCTGAGAGCACAGATACGCAGTATTTT.

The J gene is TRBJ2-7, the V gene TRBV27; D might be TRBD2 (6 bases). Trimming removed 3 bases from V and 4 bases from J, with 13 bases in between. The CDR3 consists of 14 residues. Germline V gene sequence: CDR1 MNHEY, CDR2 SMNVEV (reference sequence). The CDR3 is CASSFYWGDYEQYF. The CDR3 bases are TGTGCCAGCAGTTTTTATTGGGGGGATTACGAGCAGTACTTC.

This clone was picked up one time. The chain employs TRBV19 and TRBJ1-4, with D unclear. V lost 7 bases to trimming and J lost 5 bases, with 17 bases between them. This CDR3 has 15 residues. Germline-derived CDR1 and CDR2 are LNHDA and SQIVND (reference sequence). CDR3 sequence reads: CASTLTDGYNEKLFF. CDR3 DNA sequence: TGTGCCAGTACCCTAACAGACGGTTACAATGAAAAACTGTTTTTT.

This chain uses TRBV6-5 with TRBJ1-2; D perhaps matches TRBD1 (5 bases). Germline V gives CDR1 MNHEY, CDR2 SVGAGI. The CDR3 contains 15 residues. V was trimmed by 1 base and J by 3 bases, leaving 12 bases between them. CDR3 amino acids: CASSYFRDGDYGYTF. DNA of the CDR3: TGTGCCAGCAGTTACTTCAGGGATGGAGACTATGGCTACACCTTC.

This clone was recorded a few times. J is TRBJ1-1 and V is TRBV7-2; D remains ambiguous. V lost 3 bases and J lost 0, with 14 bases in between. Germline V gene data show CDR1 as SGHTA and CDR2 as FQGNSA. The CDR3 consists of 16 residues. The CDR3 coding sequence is TGTGCCAGCAGCTTTTCCTCGGGAGGGATGAACACTGAAGCTTTCTTT. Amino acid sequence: CASSFSSGGMNTEAFF. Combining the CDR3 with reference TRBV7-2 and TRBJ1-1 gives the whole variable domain GAGVSQSPSNKVTEKGKDVELRCDPISGHTALYWYRQSLGQGLEFLIYFQGNSAPDKSGLPSDRFSAERTGGSVSTLTIQRTQQEDSAVYLCASSFSSGGMNTEAFFGQGTRLTVV.